This entry lists 17 T cell receptor beta chains sequenced from one sample in a study of OX40 agonist ivuxolimab in advanced cancers. Sequenced by immunoSEQ multiplex PCR; TCRdb stores in-frame clones only, minus some. In the table there are 55,000 to 80,000 clones, roughly 89% of which are singletons. The material was CD4+ or CD8+ T cells sorted from blood, obtained in a trial of the OX40 agonist ivuxolimab. The receptors were gathered from an adult with an advanced solid tumor such as melanoma, head and neck, liver or kidney cancer.

V and J are TRBV2 and TRBJ2-6; D not resolved. The V and J ends lost 6 bases and 2 bases respectively, with 14 bases between them. Germline V gene sequence: CDR1 SNHLY, CDR2 FYNNEI. The CDR3 is made up of 16 amino acids. The CDR3 loop is CASRFREGTGANVLTF. The CDR3 coding sequence is TGTGCCAGCAGGTTTAGGGAAGGTACTGGGGCCAACGTCCTGACTTTC.

The chain employs TRBV30 and TRBJ2-7; D uncertain. This CDR3 is built from 12 residues. V lost 2 bases and J 1 base, leaving 6 bases between the germline ends. Germline values: CDR1 GTSNPN, CDR2 SVGIG (reference sequence). CDR3 in DNA: TGTGCCTGGAGTACAGCTTCCTACGAGCAGTACTTC. Protein: CAWSTASYEQYF.

V gene TRBV10-1 combines with J gene TRBJ2-1; 8 nucleotides align to TRBD2. With 5 bases clipped from V and 8 bases from J, the junction kept 17 bases outside the gene matches. The CDR3 is 17 amino acids. Germline loops: CDR1 WNHNN, CDR2 SYGVQD (reference sequence). CDR3: CASSSRLALRPSDEQFF. The DNA for the CDR3 is TGCGCCAGCAGTTCTAGACTAGCGTTACGGCCTAGCGATGAGCAGTTCTTC.

The chain recombines TRBV9 with TRBJ2-4; the D is unclear. Between the trimmed V and J ends, which lost 0 bases and 2 bases, there was a span of 9 bases. This CDR3 has 15 amino acids. CDR1 and CDR2 (germline): SGDLS, YYNGEE. For the CDR3, the DNA is TGTGCCAGCAGCGTAGAAAGCTCCTCCAAAAACATTCAGTACTTC. As protein: CASSVESSSKNIQYF.

The rearrangement uses TRBV6-1 and TRBJ2-7, with D maybe TRBD2 (5 bases). The CDR3 contains 13 residues. Germline values: CDR1 MNHNS, CDR2 SASEGT. Trimming removed 5 bases from V and 2 bases from J, with 10 bases in between. The CDR3 loop reads CASSRTGTYEQYF. CDR3 DNA: TGTGCCAGCAGTCGGACGGGGACCTACGAGCAGTACTTC.

This chain connects TRBV5-1 to TRBJ2-5, with D tentatively TRBD1 (6 bases). This CDR3 is 14 amino acids long. The V end lost 4 bases, the J end lost 2 bases, and 12 bases lay between the germline ends. Germline V lookup: CDR1 SGHRS, CDR2 YFSETQ. CDR3 residues: CASSPAGTQETQYF. CDR3 DNA sequence: TGCGCCAGCAGCCCCGCCGGGACACAAGAGACCCAGTACTTC.

This clone is a singleton in its sample. The chain links TRBV5-1 to TRBJ2-5; TRBD2 is a possible D gene (6 bases). Trimming left V 6 bases short and J 4 bases short, with 13 bases between. The germline V gene encodes CDR1 SGHRS and CDR2 YFSETQ. There are 13 residues in the CDR3. The CDR3 reads CASKVGGGETQYF. In DNA, the CDR3 is TGCGCCAGCAAGGTCGGGGGTGGAGAGACCCAGTACTTC.

V is TRBV5-1 and J is TRBJ1-2, with unresolved D. V lost 2 bases and J lost 8, with 16 bases in between. The CDR3 spans 14 residues. The V gene's germline CDR1 is SGHRS and CDR2 YFSETQ. The CDR3 nucleotides read TGCGCCAGCAGCTTTGTAAGGGTAGAAGACGGCTACACCTTC. It codes for CASSFVRVEDGYTF.

The chain joins TRBV30 to TRBJ2-7; D gene uncertain. The CDR3 totals 15 residues. Germline CDR1 and CDR2: GTSNPN and SVGIG (reference sequence). Trimming took 2 bases from V and 0 from J, leaving 14 bases between them. CDR3 coding DNA: TGTGCCTGGAGTTCCGACATAGCAAGCTCCTACGAGCAGTACTTC. It encodes CAWSSDIASSYEQYF.

The rearrangement joins TRBV2 to TRBJ2-7; D unresolved. V dropped 7 bases and J dropped 3 bases, with 7 bases sitting between them. Germline V gene data show CDR1 as SNHLY and CDR2 as FYNNEI. The CDR3 is 11 amino acids. The CDR3 DNA reads as TGTGCCAGCACCGAGAACTACGAGCAGTACTTC. Its translation: CASTENYEQYF.

This chain uses TRBV14 with TRBJ2-1; D uncertain. The CDR3 contains 14 residues. Germline V gives CDR1 SGHDN, CDR2 FVKESK. V was cut by 1 base and J by 6 bases, with 10 bases left in between. CDR3 region: CASSQGVYGNEQFF. Written as DNA, the CDR3 is TGTGCCAGCAGCCAAGGGGTTTACGGCAATGAGCAGTTCTTC.

Only a few counts were recorded for this clone. The chain combines TRBV7-9 with TRBJ2-3; 8 positions match TRBD2. The CDR3 extends over 14 amino acids. V lost 3 bases to trimming and J lost 1 base; unmatched junction nucleotides: 0. Germline V gene lookup returns CDR1 SEHNR and CDR2 FQNEAQ (reference sequence). The CDR3 reads CASSLTSGTDTQYF. The DNA of the CDR3 is TGTGCCAGCAGCTTGACTAGCGGCACAGATACGCAGTATTTT.

The chain combines TRBV5-1 with TRBJ2-1; D is unresolved. The V end was cut by 3 bases, the J end by 1 base, with 14 bases between. The CDR3 has 16 amino acids. Germline-derived CDR1 and CDR2 are SGHRS and YFSETQ. CDR3 sequence (DNA): TGCGCCAGCAGCTCGGTGAGTGCCCCATCCTACAATGAGCAGTTCTTC. It encodes CASSSVSAPSYNEQFF.

The chain links TRBV28 to TRBJ2-3; no clear D. Per germline, CDR1 MDHEN and CDR2 SYDVKM. V was clipped by 10 bases and J by 0 bases, with 11 bases between them. CDR3 size: 13 residues. CDR3 protein: CATAWPSTDTQYF. The CDR3 coding sequence is TGTGCCACCGCGTGGCCTAGCACAGATACGCAGTATTTT.

The chain uses TRBV6-5 and TRBJ2-5, with a tentative D call TRBD1 (6 bases). The V gene lost 6 bases and the J gene lost 5 bases, with 13 bases spanning the gap. Germline CDR1 MNHEY, CDR2 SVGAGI. CDR3 length: 13 amino acids. The CDR3 loop is CASRQGLRETQYF. The CDR3 nucleotides read TGTGCCAGCAGGCAGGGGTTGCGGGAGACCCAGTACTTC.

The V call is TRBV7-9, the J call TRBJ2-1, with D tentatively TRBD1 or TRBD2 (5 bases each). This CDR3 contains 11 residues. Germline-derived CDR1 and CDR2 are SEHNR and FQNEAQ (reference sequence). V dropped 6 bases and J dropped 9 bases, with 9 bases sitting between them. The CDR3 region has the DNA TGTGCCAGCAGGGGGGTGTCTGAGCAGTTCTTC. Translating it yields CASRGVSEQFF.

CDR3 loop: CASTPDRGYEKLFF. The CDR3 DNA follows: TGTGCCAGCACCCCGGACAGGGGTTATGAAAAACTGTTTTTT. This chain links TRBV6-6 with TRBJ1-4; TRBD1 matches at 9 bases. Germline trimming cut 7 bases from V and 6 bases from J; bases unmatched to any gene: 6. The CDR3 is 14 amino acids. CDR1 and CDR2 from the germline V gene are MNHNY and SVGAGI (reference sequence).